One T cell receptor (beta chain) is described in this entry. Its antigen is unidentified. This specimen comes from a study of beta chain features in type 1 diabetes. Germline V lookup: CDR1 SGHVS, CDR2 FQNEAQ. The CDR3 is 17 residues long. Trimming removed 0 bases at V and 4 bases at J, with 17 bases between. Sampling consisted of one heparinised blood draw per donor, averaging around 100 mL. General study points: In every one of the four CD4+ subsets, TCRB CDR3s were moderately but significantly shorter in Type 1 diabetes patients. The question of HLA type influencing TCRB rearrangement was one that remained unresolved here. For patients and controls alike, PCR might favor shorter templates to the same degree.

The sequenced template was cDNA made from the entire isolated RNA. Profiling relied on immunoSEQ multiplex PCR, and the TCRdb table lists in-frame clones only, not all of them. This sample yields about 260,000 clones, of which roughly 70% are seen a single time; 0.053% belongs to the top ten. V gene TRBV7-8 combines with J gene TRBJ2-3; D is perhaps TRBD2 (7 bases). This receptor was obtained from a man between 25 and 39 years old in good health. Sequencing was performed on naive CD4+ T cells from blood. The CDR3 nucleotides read TGTGCCAGCAGCTTAGCCCCGGGACCGGGGGGCGCAGATACGCAGTATTTT. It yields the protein CASSLAPGPGGADTQYF.